This T cell receptor (beta chain) emerged from a study of cytomegalovirus exposure and HLA in healthy donors. Across the study: The 100 million to 120 million unique TCR beta sequences, from roughly 170 million T cells, were found by an earlier analysis.

This clone was seen only a few times. Its cognate antigen is unknown. The PCR contained 60 Vbeta and 13 Jbeta primers. The protocol was immunoSEQ multiplex PCR, while the TCRdb copy is restricted to in-frame clones and leaves out a portion. Altogether some 140,000 clones are present, approximately 80% being singletons, with the ten largest covering roughly 13%. The CDR3 runs to 14 residues. Trimming cost V 6 bases and J 5 bases, with 11 bases left between them. CDR1 is MRHNA, CDR2 SNTAGT, per germline. Study-wide points: Roughly even sequencing depth across donors was the assumption behind the presence/absence analyses. Later, an analysis showed that TCR beta chains associated with HLA were more clonally expanded than others that were equally common.

The TCR comes from a man aged 25-40 years in good health and CMV-seropositive. The sequenced material came from PBMCs. This rearrangement joins TRBV6-4 to TRBJ1-6; a weak D match, TRBD1 (6 bases). In DNA form, the CDR3 reads TGTGCCAGCAGACGGACAGCGGATAATTCACCCCTCCACTTT. Translated, it gives CASRRTADNSPLHF.